These 27 T cell receptor beta chains were all obtained from the same sample, sequenced in a study of T cells in Graves' hyperthyroidism and ophthalmopathy. RNA transcripts were the template for amplifying TCR beta CDR3 regions. An initial round of RT-PCR targeting the TCR CDR3 relied on the HTBI primer set. One entry per CDR3 protein, called by TCRdb with MiXCR from the multiplex PCR reads. Of over 150,000 distinct CDR3 sequences listed, 17% were seen once; the top ten hold around 48%. Source material: blood. These receptors all come from a woman aged 50 to 60 with Graves' hyperthyroidism.

This clonotype showed up many times. The chain couples TRBV27 to TRBJ2-5, with TRBD2 matching 7 bases. J was trimmed by 0 bases and V by 6 bases; bases with no gene match: 7. The CDR3 has 15 residues. Germline values: CDR1 MNHEY, CDR2 SMNVEV (reference sequence). As DNA, the CDR3 is TGTGCCAGCAGCTCCGCTAGCGGCTACCAAGAGACCCAGTACTTC. This translates into CASSSASGYQETQYF.

V is TRBV6-1 and J is TRBJ2-7; 9 bases are shared with TRBD1. This CDR3 is 14 amino acids long. CDR1 MNHNS and CDR2 SASEGT come from the germline V gene. With 6 bases clipped from V and 5 bases from J, the junction kept 8 bases outside the gene matches. This CDR3 is CASRKTGGSDEQYF. CDR3 sequence (DNA): TGTGCCAGCAGGAAGACAGGGGGAAGTGACGAGCAGTACTTC.

A single count supports this clonotype. The chain is built from TRBV29-1 and TRBJ1-1, with D perhaps TRBD1 (5 bases). This CDR3 has 14 residues. V gave up 8 bases and J gave up 1 base, with 17 bases separating them. Per germline, CDR1 SQVTM and CDR2 ANQGSEA. This CDR3 is CSSVGDAGNTEAFF. The CDR3 DNA is TGCAGCTCAGTTGGGGACGCAGGGAACACTGAAGCTTTCTTT.

In this sample, this clonotype turned up a few times. At one end, the junction sequence differs from germline, possibly due to a read error. The V call is TRBV2, the J call TRBJ1-2; a weak D match, TRBD1 (5 bases). This CDR3 comprises 12 residues. Germline assignment: CDR1 SNHLY and CDR2 FYNNEI. This CDR3 is CASSELGTPGAF. The CDR3 region has the DNA TGTGCCAGCAGTGAACTCGGGACCCCTGGCGCCTTC.

Ten or more counts support this clonotype. The rearrangement uses TRBV20-1 and TRBJ1-1, with 7 positions matching TRBD1. V was pared by 6 bases and J by 1 base, with 8 bases of the junction left unmatched. Germline CDR1 DFQATT, CDR2 SNEGSKA (reference sequence). This CDR3 is 14 amino acids long. Written as DNA, the CDR3 is TGCAGTGCAAACAGGGGAAGAGGGAACACTGAAGCTTTCTTT. Protein sequence: CSANRGRGNTEAFF.

This clonotype was detected many times. The V call is TRBV19, the J call TRBJ1-5; possible D gene TRBD1, 5 bases. In germline, CDR1 is LNHDA, CDR2 SQIVND (reference sequence). The ends were cut back, 6 bases at V and 5 bases at J, with 14 bases in the middle. CDR3 length: 14 residues. For the CDR3, the DNA is TGTGCCAGTAGCCCAGACAGTCGTCATCAGCCCCAGCATTTT. The encoded protein is CASSPDSRHQPQHF.

Comments on this clonotype: The junction departs from the called germline gene at one end, perhaps through a read error. The J gene is TRBJ2-1, the V gene TRBV12-3 or TRBV12-4; 8 positions match TRBD2. This CDR3 spans 16 amino acids. The CDR3 nucleotides read TGTGCCAGCAGTCCAAAAGCGGGAGTCACCTACAGTGAGCAGTTCTTC. This codes for CASSPKAGVTYSEQFF.

The table lists this clonotype with many counts. V gene TRBV7-2 combines with J gene TRBJ1-1, with 11 bases lining up with TRBD1. The germline CDR1 and CDR2 sequences are SGHTA and FQGNSA. Trimming cost V 2 bases and J 3 bases; bases outside gene matches: 11. The CDR3 is 18 amino acids. Here the CDR3 DNA reads TGTGCCAGCAGCTTATATTGGGGGACAGGGGGTGGCCACACTGAAGCTTTCTTT. Its protein is CASSLYWGTGGGHTEAFF.

This clonotype was detected many times. The chain joins TRBV2 to TRBJ2-3, with a tentative D call TRBD2 (5 bases). Germline V gives CDR1 SNHLY, CDR2 FYNNEI. Trimming stripped 10 bases from V and 1 base from J, with 15 bases between. The CDR3 has 14 residues. CDR3 region: CATKGGGRTDTQYF. The CDR3 coding sequence is TGTGCCACCAAGGGTGGCGGGCGCACAGATACGCAGTATTTT.

This clonotype occurred many times. The chain combines TRBV6-2 or TRBV6-3 with TRBJ1-1; 10 nucleotides line up with TRBD1. With 8 bases clipped from V and 0 bases from J, the junction kept 18 bases outside the gene matches. CDR3 length: 19 residues. Germline loops: CDR1 MNHEY, CDR2 SVGEGT. In DNA form, the CDR3 reads TGTGCCAGCGTCAACTACCCACAGGGGACAGGGGCCATGAACACTGAAGCTTTCTTT. Residues: CASVNYPQGTGAMNTEAFF.

V and J are TRBV6-4 and TRBJ2-1, with TRBD2 identical over 7 bases. Germline CDR1 and CDR2: MRHNA and SNTAGT. V gave up 4 bases and J gave up 5 bases; unmatched junction bases: 5. The CDR3 runs 14 residues. The CDR3 reads CASSVGGSNNEQFF. The CDR3 DNA follows: TGTGCCAGCAGTGTTGGCGGGAGTAACAATGAGCAGTTCTTC.

The V gene is TRBV14, the J gene TRBJ2-3; a weak D match, TRBD2 (7 bases). This CDR3 is 15 amino acids long. Germline CDR1 is SGHDN and CDR2 is FVKESK. Deletions cut 6 bases from V and 5 bases from J, with 18 bases between. The chain's CDR3 is CASRPRGGARDTQYF. CDR3 coding DNA: TGTGCCAGCAGACCCCGCGGGGGCGCGAGAGATACGCAGTATTTT. Full variable domain (rest looked up from reference TRBV14 and TRBJ2-3): EAGVTQFPSHSVIEKGQTVTLRCDPISGHDNLYWYRRVMGKEIKFLLHFVKESKQDESGMPNNRFLAERTGGTYSTLKVQPAELEDSGVYFCASRPRGGARDTQYFGPGTRLTVL.

Details on this clonotype: A read error may explain this, as a much larger clone is one base away. The chain employs TRBV27 and TRBJ1-5; D uncertain. CDR1 and CDR2 (germline): MNHEY, SMNVEV (reference sequence). The V gene lost 3 bases and the J gene lost 2 bases, with 11 bases spanning the gap. This CDR3 has 15 amino acids. The CDR3 spells CASSLRAAGNQPQHF. DNA for the CDR3: TGTGCCAGCAGTTTGCGGGCGGCGGGCAATCAGCCCCAGCATTTT.

As for this clonotype: A read error may be the cause here, since a much bigger clone is one base away. J is TRBJ2-7 and V is TRBV12-3 or TRBV12-4, with 13 bases lining up with TRBD2. The CDR3 covers 14 residues. Trimming took 7 bases from V and 5 from J; bases not matched to a gene: 5. CDR3 amino acids: CASKILAGGNEQYF. In nucleotides, the CDR3 is TGTGCCAGCAAAATACTAGCGGGAGGGAACGAGCAGTACTTC.

This clonotype was detected ten times or more. The rearrangement joins TRBV28 to TRBJ1-5; 9 bases line up with TRBD1. Germline V gene data show CDR1 as MDHEN and CDR2 as SYDVKM. Trimming removed 5 bases from V and 7 bases from J; junction bases left unmatched: 9. This CDR3 has 15 residues. This chain's CDR3 is CASSTTGGSVQPQHF. In DNA, the CDR3 is TGTGCCAGCAGTACAACAGGGGGCTCGGTGCAGCCCCAGCATTTT.

This clonotype has ten or more counts. V gene TRBV5-1 combines with J gene TRBJ2-3; no clear D. The CDR3 length is 16 residues. CDR1 and CDR2 (germline): SGHRS, YFSETQ. V gave up 2 bases and J gave up 4 bases, with 17 bases separating them. This CDR3 is CASSLHGFTVADTQYF. The CDR3 DNA follows: TGCGCCAGCAGCTTACATGGGTTCACAGTGGCAGATACGCAGTATTTT.

Note on this clonotype: Sequence at one end of the junction differs from germline and may be a read error. The CDR3 DNA reads TGCGCCAGCAGTGAGCCGGGCGCGGGACCCTCTGCCTACGAGCAGTACTTC. This sequence encodes CASSEPGAGPSAYEQYF. J is TRBJ2-7 and V is TRBV6-4; the D gene is possibly TRBD2 (6 bases). The CDR3 totals 17 residues. Germline V lookup: CDR1 MRHNA, CDR2 SNTAGT.

This clonotype appeared a single time. V is TRBV20-1 and J is TRBJ1-5, with a tentative D call TRBD1 (5 bases). The CDR3 runs to 14 residues. The V gene lost 1 base and the J gene lost 0 bases, with 7 bases spanning the gap. Germline-derived CDR1 and CDR2 are DFQATT and SNEGSKA (reference sequence). For the CDR3, the DNA is TGCAGTGCTAGAGGACAGTATAGCAATCAGCCCCAGCATTTT. Its translation is CSARGQYSNQPQHF.

Regarding this clonotype: One junction end disagrees with the germline gene, perhaps due to a read error. V usage is TRBV5-8 and J usage is TRBJ2-3; a possible D gene is TRBD1 (6 bases). This CDR3 region has 14 residues. Germline V gives CDR1 SGHTS, CDR2 YDEGEE. CDR3 DNA sequence: TGCGCCAGCAAAGGGGGAGTATTCCCAGATACGCAGTATTTT. It encodes CASKGGVFPDTQYF.

Comment on this clonotype: A much bigger clone sits one base away, suggesting this may be a read error. The CDR3: CGSRRRARYGYTF. CDR3 nucleotides: TGTGGATCAAGGCGGAGGGCGCGGTATGGCTACACCTTC. The rearrangement joins TRBV2 to TRBJ1-2; D is unresolved. In germline, CDR1 is SNHLY, CDR2 FYNNEI. The CDR3 is 13 amino acids. Looking up the rest from reference TRBV2 and TRBJ1-2 gives the full variable domain: EPEVTQTPSHQVTQMGQEVILRCVPISNHLYFYWYRQILGQKVEFLVSFYNNEISEKSEIFDDQFSVERPDGSNFTLKIRSTKLEDSAMYFCGSRRRARYGYTFGSGTRLTVV.

The chain is built from TRBV7-9 and TRBJ1-2; TRBD1 might be the D (5 bases). The germline CDR1 and CDR2 sequences are SEHNR and FQNEAQ (reference sequence). The CDR3 is 14 residues long. V was shortened by 1 base and J by 8 bases, with 14 bases between the two germline ends. This chain's CDR3 is CASSLDVRGGGYTF. Here the CDR3 DNA reads TGTGCCAGCAGCTTAGATGTCCGGGGCGGGGGCTACACCTTC.

This clonotype was picked up a small number of times. CDR3 DNA: TGTGCCAGTAGTCAGGGCCCGGCGGGCAATCAGCCCCAGCATTTT. The encoded protein is CASSQGPAGNQPQHF. The gene calls are TRBV19 and TRBJ1-5; D possibly corresponds to TRBD1 (5 bases). V was clipped by 5 bases and J by 2 bases, with 13 bases between them. CDR1 is LNHDA, CDR2 SQIVND, per germline (reference sequence). CDR3 length: 15 amino acids.

This clonotype was seen many times. The gene calls are TRBV4-1 and TRBJ2-7, with 12 positions matching TRBD1. The V gene's germline CDR1 is MGHRA and CDR2 YSYEKL. With V trimmed by 3 bases and J by 3 bases, 9 bases remained unmatched. There are 17 residues in the CDR3. CDR3 sequence (DNA): TGCGCCAGCAGCCACTCTGTAGGGGACAGGGGGCTCTACGAGCAGTACTTC. As protein: CASSHSVGDRGLYEQYF.

Turning to this clonotype: A read error may be the cause here, since a much bigger clone is one base away. The V call is TRBV12-3 or TRBV12-4, the J call TRBJ1-1; 7 bases fit TRBD1. V lost 6 bases to trimming and J lost 11 bases; unmatched junction nucleotides: 9. The CDR3 is 12 amino acids. The CDR3, as DNA: TGTGCCAGCAGCAGTAACAGGGGTACTGCTTTCTTT. Its protein is CASSSNRGTAFF.

This rearrangement joins TRBV5-8 to TRBJ2-5, with 9 positions matching TRBD1. This CDR3 has 16 amino acids. The V and J ends lost 6 bases and 5 bases, in that order; junction bases with no gene match: 14. The germline gives CDR1 SGHTS, CDR2 YDEGEE. The chain's CDR3 is CASTRITTGGSETQYF. The DNA for the CDR3 is TGTGCCAGCACCCGAATCACCACAGGGGGCAGTGAGACCCAGTACTTC.

This clonotype has ten or more counts. The rearrangement links TRBV7-2 to TRBJ2-4; D is undetermined. The CDR3 covers 12 residues. V lost 1 base and J lost 6, with 4 bases in between. Germline V lookup: CDR1 SGHTA, CDR2 FQGNSA. CDR3 in DNA: TGTGCCAGCAGCTTAGACAGAAACATTCAGTACTTC. Protein product: CASSLDRNIQYF.

This clonotype occurred many times. CDR3 region: CASRDLAGAHNEQFF. CDR3 sequence (DNA): TGTGCCAGCAGGGATCTAGCGGGAGCCCACAATGAGCAGTTCTTC. The gene calls are TRBV28 and TRBJ2-1, with 10 nucleotides matching TRBD2. Germline assignment: CDR1 MDHEN and CDR2 SYDVKM. With V trimmed by 6 bases and J by 5 bases, 7 bases remained unmatched. CDR3 length equals 15 residues.